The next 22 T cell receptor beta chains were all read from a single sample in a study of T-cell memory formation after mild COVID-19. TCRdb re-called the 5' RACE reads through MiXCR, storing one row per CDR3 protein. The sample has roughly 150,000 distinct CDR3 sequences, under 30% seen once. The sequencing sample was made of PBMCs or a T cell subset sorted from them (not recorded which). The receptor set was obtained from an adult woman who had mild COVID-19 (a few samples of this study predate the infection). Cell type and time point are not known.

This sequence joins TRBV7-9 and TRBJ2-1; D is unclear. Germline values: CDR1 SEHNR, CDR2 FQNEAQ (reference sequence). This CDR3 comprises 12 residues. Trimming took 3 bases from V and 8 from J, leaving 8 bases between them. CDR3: CASSFARHEQFF. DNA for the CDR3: TGTGCCAGCAGCTTCGCCAGGCATGAGCAGTTCTTC. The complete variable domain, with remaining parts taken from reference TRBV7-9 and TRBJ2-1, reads DTGVSQNPRHKITKRGQNVTFRCDPISEHNRLYWYRQTLGQGPEFLTYFQNEAQLEKSRLLSDRFSAERPKGSFSTLEIQRTEQGDSAMYLCASSFARHEQFFGPGTRLTVL.

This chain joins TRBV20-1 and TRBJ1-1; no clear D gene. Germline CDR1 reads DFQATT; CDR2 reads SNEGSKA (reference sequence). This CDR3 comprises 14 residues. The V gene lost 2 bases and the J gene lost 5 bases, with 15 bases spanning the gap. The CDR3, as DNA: TGCAGTGCTAGAAGCGCGGGTGGAGGAACTGAAGCTTTCTTT. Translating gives CSARSAGGGTEAFF.

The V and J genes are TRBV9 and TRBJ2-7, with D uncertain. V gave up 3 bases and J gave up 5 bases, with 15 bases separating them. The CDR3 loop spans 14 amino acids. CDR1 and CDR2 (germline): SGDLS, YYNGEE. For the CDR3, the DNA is TGTGCCAGCAGCGGATACTTGTCCACGGACGAGCAGTACTTC. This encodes CASSGYLSTDEQYF.

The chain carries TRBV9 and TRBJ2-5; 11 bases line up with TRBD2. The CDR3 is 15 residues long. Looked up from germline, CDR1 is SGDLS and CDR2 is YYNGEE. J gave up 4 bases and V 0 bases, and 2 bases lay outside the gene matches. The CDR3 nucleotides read TGTGCCAGCAGCGTAGCCCTAGCGGGAGGAGAGACCCAGTACTTC. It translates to CASSVALAGGETQYF.

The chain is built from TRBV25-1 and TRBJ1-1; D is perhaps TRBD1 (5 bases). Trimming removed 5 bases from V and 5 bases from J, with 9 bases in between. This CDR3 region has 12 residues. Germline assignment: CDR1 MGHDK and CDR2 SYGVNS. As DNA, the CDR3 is TGTGCCAGCAGTACCGGGGCGACTGAAGCTTTCTTT. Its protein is CASSTGATEAFF.

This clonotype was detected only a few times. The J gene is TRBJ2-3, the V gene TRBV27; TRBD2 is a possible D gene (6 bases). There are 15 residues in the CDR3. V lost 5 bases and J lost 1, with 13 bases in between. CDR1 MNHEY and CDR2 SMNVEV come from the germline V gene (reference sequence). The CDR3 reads CASSRPGSGTDTQYF. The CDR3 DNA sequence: TGTGCCAGCAGTCGCCCCGGGAGTGGCACAGATACGCAGTATTTT.

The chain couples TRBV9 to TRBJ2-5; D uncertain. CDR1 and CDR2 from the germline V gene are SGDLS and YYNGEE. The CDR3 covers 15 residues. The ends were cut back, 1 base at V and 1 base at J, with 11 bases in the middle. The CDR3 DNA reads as TGTGCCAGCAGCGTATATCCGAGCTTCCAAGAGACCCAGTACTTC. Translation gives CASSVYPSFQETQYF. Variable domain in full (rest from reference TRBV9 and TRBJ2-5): DSGVTQTPKHLITATGQRVTLRCSPRSGDLSVYWYQQSLDQGLQFLIQYYNGEERAKGNILERFSAQQFPDLHSELNLSSLELGDSALYFCASSVYPSFQETQYFGPGTRLLVL.

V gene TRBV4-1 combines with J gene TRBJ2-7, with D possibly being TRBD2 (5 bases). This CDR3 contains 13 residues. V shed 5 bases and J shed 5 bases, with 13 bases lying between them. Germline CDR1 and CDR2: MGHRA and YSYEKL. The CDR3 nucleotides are TGCGCCAGCAGCTACTATCAGACTAACGAGCAGTACTTC. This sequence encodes CASSYYQTNEQYF.

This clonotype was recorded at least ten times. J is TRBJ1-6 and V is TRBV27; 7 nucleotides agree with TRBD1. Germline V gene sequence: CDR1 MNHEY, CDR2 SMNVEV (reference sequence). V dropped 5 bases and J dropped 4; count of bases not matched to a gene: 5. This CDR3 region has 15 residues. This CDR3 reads CASSRGQTYNSPLHF. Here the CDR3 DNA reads TGTGCCAGCAGTCGGGGACAGACTTATAATTCACCCCTCCACTTT.

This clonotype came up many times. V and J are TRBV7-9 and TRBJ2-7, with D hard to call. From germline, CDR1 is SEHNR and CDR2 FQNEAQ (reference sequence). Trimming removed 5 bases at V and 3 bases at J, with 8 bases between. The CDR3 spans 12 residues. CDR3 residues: CASSPRSYEQYF. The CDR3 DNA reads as TGTGCCAGCAGCCCCCGCAGCTACGAGCAGTACTTC.

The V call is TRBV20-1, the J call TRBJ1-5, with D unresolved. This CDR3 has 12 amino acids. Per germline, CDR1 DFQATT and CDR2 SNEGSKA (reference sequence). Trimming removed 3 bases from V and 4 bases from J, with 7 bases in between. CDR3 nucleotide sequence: TGCAGTGCTAGGGTAGAAAATCAGCCCCAGCATTTT. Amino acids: CSARVENQPQHF.

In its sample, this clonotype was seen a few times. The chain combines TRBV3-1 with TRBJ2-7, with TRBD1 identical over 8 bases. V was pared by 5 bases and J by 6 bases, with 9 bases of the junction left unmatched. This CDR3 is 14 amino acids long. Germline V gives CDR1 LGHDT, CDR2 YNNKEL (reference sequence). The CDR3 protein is CASSAETGDPEQYF. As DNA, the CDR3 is TGTGCCAGCAGCGCGGAGACAGGGGATCCCGAGCAGTACTTC.

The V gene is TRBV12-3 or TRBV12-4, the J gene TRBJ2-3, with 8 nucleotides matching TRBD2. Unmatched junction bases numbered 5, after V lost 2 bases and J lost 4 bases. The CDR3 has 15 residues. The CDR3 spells CASSLLAGNADTQYF. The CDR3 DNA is TGTGCCAGCAGTTTATTAGCGGGAAACGCAGATACGCAGTATTTT.

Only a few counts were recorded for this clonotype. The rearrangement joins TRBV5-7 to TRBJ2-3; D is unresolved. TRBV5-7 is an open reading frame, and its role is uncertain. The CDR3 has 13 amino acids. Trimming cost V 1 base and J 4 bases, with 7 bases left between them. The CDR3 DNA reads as TGTGCCAGCAGCTTGCCAGGTCCAGATACGCAGTATTTT. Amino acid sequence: CASSLPGPDTQYF.

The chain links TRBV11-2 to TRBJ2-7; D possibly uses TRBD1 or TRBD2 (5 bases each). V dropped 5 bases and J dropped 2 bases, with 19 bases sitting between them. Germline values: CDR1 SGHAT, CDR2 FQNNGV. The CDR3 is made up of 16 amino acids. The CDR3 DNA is TGTGCCAGCAGCGACCGGAGGTCGGGACGGACCTACGAGCAGTACTTC. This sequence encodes CASSDRRSGRTYEQYF.

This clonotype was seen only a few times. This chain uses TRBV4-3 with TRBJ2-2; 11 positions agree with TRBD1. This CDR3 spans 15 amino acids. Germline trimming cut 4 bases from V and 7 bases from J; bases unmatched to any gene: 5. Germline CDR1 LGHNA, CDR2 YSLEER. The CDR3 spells CASSLGQGANGELFF. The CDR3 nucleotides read TGCGCCAGCAGCCTCGGACAGGGGGCGAACGGGGAGCTGTTTTTT.

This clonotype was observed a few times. CDR3 coding DNA: TGTGCCAGCAGCTTAGAGGATTCCCGAGAGACCCAGTACTTC. Translated, it gives CASSLEDSRETQYF. The chain couples TRBV7-9 to TRBJ2-5; no clear D gene. V was cut by 1 base and J by 4 bases, with 10 bases left in between. CDR1 is SEHNR and CDR2 is FQNEAQ in the germline V gene (reference sequence). The CDR3 contains 14 residues.

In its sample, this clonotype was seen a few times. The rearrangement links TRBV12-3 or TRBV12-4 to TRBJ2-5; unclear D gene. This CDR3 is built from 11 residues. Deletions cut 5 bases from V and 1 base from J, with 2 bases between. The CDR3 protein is CASSVQETQYF. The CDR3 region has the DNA TGTGCCAGCAGTGTCCAAGAGACCCAGTACTTC.

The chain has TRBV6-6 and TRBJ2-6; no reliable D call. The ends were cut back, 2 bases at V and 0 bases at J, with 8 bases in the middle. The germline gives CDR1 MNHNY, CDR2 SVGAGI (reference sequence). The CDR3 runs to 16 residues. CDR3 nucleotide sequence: TGTGCCAGCAGTTACCGACACCTCTCTGGGGCCAACGTCCTGACTTTC. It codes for CASSYRHLSGANVLTF.

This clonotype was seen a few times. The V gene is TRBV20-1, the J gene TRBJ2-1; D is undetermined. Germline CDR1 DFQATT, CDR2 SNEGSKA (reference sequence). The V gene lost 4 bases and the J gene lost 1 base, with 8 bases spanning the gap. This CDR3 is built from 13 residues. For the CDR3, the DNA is TGCAGTGCTAAGGGCGGTTCCTACAATGAGCAGTTCTTC. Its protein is CSAKGGSYNEQFF.

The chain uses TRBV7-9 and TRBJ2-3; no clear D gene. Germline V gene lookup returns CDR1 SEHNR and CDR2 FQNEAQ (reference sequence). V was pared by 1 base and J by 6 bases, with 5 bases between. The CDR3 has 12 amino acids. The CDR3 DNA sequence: TGTGCCAGCAGCTTAGAGGATGATACGCAGTATTTT. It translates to CASSLEDDTQYF.

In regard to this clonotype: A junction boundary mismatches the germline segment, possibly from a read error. Here the CDR3 reads CGVVGGSYEQYF. DNA for the CDR3: TGCGGGGTAGTGGGGGGCTCCTACGAGCAGTACTTC. The rearrangement joins TRBV2 to TRBJ2-7, with D possibly TRBD2 on 6 matching bases. Germline CDR1 is SNHLY and CDR2 is FYNNEI. The CDR3 has 12 residues.